This T cell receptor beta chain came from a study of blood T cell repertoires in COVID-19. Looking at the study overall: PBMCs, B-cell-depleted T cells, or T cells provided the cDNA or gDNA that made up the material.

Libraries were prepared by immunoSEQ multiplex PCR; TCRdb keeps only in-frame clonotypes and omits some of them. The repertoire holds some 230,000 clones, with 82% as singletons. Trimming pared 0 bases from V and 4 bases from J, leaving 16 bases between. The germline CDR1 and CDR2 sequences are SGDLS and YYNGEE. The CDR3 consists of 16 residues. This clone was counted between two and nine times. This sequence was found in a woman of 80 years or more with COVID-19, enrolled during active disease. Sequencing input: peripheral blood. V is TRBV9 and J is TRBJ1-2; D perhaps matches TRBD1 (5 bases). CDR3 in DNA: TGTGCCAGCAGCGTAGTTTCGACAGCTTCGACCTATGGCTACACCTTC. Protein sequence: CASSVVSTASTYGYTF.